This TCR beta chain stems from a study of cytomegalovirus exposure and HLA in healthy donors. The PCR employed 60 Vbeta primers together with 13 Jbeta primers. Clones were sequenced by immunoSEQ multiplex PCR, and TCRdb holds only the in-frame ones, with some missing. The repertoire holds 100,000 to 150,000 clones, with under 85% as singletons. Germline V gene lookup returns CDR1 SGHDN and CDR2 FVKESK. Trimming cost V 4 bases and J 8 bases; bases outside gene matches: 10. The CDR3 extends over 15 amino acids. The chain uses TRBV14 and TRBJ2-1; 8 bases are shared with TRBD1. Sequenced: PBMCs. The TCR sequence derives from a middle-aged woman in good health and CMV-seropositive. The CDR3 nucleotides are TGTGCCAGCAGCCCACGTTCAGGGGGCAGGTATGAGCAGTTCTTC. Its translation: CASSPRSGGRYEQFF.